Shown below are 15 T cell receptor beta chains from a single sample sequenced in a study of radiotherapy plus CTLA-4 blockade in lung cancer. The protocol was immunoSEQ multiplex PCR, while the TCRdb copy is restricted to in-frame clones and leaves out a portion. The profile shows some 51,000 clones, 65% to 80% of them singletons. The sample was peripheral blood, taken from a patient treated with radiotherapy plus ipilimumab. Receptor source: a human donor with non-small cell lung cancer whose response to radiotherapy plus ipilimumab could not be evaluated.

This rearrangement joins TRBV4-1 to TRBJ2-3, with a weak D call TRBD2 (5 bases). The CDR3 sequence is 14 residues long. V was shortened by 4 bases and J by 5 bases, with 13 bases between the two germline ends. Per germline, CDR1 MGHRA and CDR2 YSYEKL. In DNA, the CDR3 is TGCGCCAGCAGCCTTGAGGGCCGGATAGATACGCAGTATTTT. Protein sequence: CASSLEGRIDTQYF.

The rearrangement links TRBV6-5 to TRBJ2-5, with D perhaps matching TRBD2 (6 bases). The CDR3 length is 15 residues. Germline V gene sequence: CDR1 MNHEY, CDR2 SVGAGI. Deletions cut 6 bases from V and 4 bases from J, with 18 bases between. The CDR3 reads CASRPRGTLRETQYF. CDR3 DNA: TGTGCCAGCAGACCTCGCGGGACCCTCCGAGAGACCCAGTACTTC.

This chain uses TRBV6-5 with TRBJ1-5; D unclear. The CDR3 runs 14 residues. Trimming took off 5 bases at V and 4 bases at J, with 12 bases between the two ends. Germline CDR1 and CDR2: MNHEY and SVGAGI. DNA for the CDR3: TGTGCCAGCAGTGACGGGGTCTCAAATCAGCCCCAGCATTTT. Translating it yields CASSDGVSNQPQHF.

The V gene is TRBV7-8, the J gene TRBJ2-7; 9 nucleotides line up with TRBD2. V shed 0 bases and J 3 bases; nucleotides not matched to a gene: 3. The CDR3 has 15 amino acids. Germline CDR1 SGHVS, CDR2 FQNEAQ. The CDR3: CASSLASSGVYEQYF. Written as DNA, the CDR3 is TGTGCCAGCAGCTTAGCTTCTAGCGGGGTCTACGAGCAGTACTTC.

The J gene is TRBJ2-6, the V gene TRBV4-1; D not resolved. Trimming shortened V by 1 base and J by 0 bases, and 7 bases separated the two germline ends. The CDR3 is made up of 16 amino acids. The germline gives CDR1 MGHRA, CDR2 YSYEKL. The CDR3 here is CASSQGFSSGANVLTF. The CDR3 nucleotides are TGCGCCAGCAGCCAAGGATTCAGCTCTGGGGCCAACGTCCTGACTTTC.

The chain combines TRBV6-1 with TRBJ1-6, with 7 positions matching TRBD1. J was trimmed by 6 bases and V by 1 base; bases with no gene match: 9. Germline CDR1 and CDR2: MNHNS and SASEGT. The CDR3 is made up of 17 amino acids. The CDR3 sequence: CASSEVGAGTANSPLHF. CDR3 bases: TGTGCCAGCAGTGAAGTTGGCGCGGGGACAGCTAATTCACCCCTCCACTTT.

This rearrangement joins TRBV18 to TRBJ1-1; 11 bases line up with TRBD1. This CDR3 contains 14 residues. Germline CDR1 reads KGHSH; CDR2 reads LQKENI. The junction had 1 base not matched to a gene; V was cut back by 3 bases and J by 4 bases. CDR3 sequence (DNA): TGTGCCAGCTCACCGGGACAGGGGGTCACTGAAGCTTTCTTT. This gives the protein CASSPGQGVTEAFF.

CDR3 in DNA: TGTGCCAGCAGCGTGGGACAGGGAAGAGGAGATACGCAGTATTTT. This sequence encodes CASSVGQGRGDTQYF. V and J are TRBV7-3 and TRBJ2-3, with TRBD1 identical over 9 bases. CDR3 size: 15 residues. The V gene end was trimmed by 5 bases and the J gene end by 5 bases; junction bases not matched to a gene: 8. Germline V lookup: CDR1 SGHTA, CDR2 FQGTGA.

The chain employs TRBV6-6 and TRBJ2-7; 9 bases match TRBD2. The V gene's germline CDR1 is MNHNY and CDR2 SVGAGI (reference sequence). The CDR3 is made up of 16 amino acids. V lost 2 bases, J lost 0 bases, and 5 bases stayed unmatched. The CDR3 here is CASSYSSSGNSYEQYF. CDR3 DNA sequence: TGTGCCAGCAGTTACAGCTCTAGCGGGAACTCCTACGAGCAGTACTTC.

This clone was seen only once. The chain has TRBV6-6 and TRBJ1-2, with TRBD1 identical over 10 bases. The CDR3 contains 16 residues. CDR1 MNHNY and CDR2 SVGAGI come from the germline V gene (reference sequence). J was trimmed by 6 bases and V by 5 bases; bases with no gene match: 12. The CDR3 nucleotides read TGTGCCAGCAGTCCACTCGGTCGACAGGGGGCGGATGGCTACACCTTC. Protein sequence: CASSPLGRQGADGYTF.

The V call is TRBV4-2, the J call TRBJ1-4, with TRBD1 matching 8 bases. J lost 9 bases, V lost 4 bases, and 13 bases had no gene match. Germline-derived CDR1 and CDR2 are LGHNA and YNFKEQ. The CDR3 has 16 residues. The CDR3 region is CASSRTSGTGDKKLFF. CDR3 in DNA: TGTGCCAGCAGCCGAACCTCCGGGACAGGAGACAAAAAACTGTTTTTT.

The chain recombines TRBV2 with TRBJ2-7; maybe TRBD2 (6 bases). From germline, CDR1 is SNHLY and CDR2 FYNNEI. The CDR3 spans 12 residues. V was pared by 4 bases and J by 7 bases, with 11 bases between. This CDR3 is CASSGLDREQYF. The CDR3 DNA sequence: TGTGCCAGCAGTGGACTAGATAGAGAGCAGTACTTC.

This chain joins TRBV27 and TRBJ2-1; maybe TRBD1 (5 bases). CDR3 size: 16 residues. V dropped 6 bases and J dropped 3 bases, with 18 bases sitting between them. Germline CDR1 reads MNHEY; CDR2 reads SMNVEV (reference sequence). The DNA for the CDR3 is TGTGCCAGCAGCCGTTGGGGCGGAGCACACTACAATGAGCAGTTCTTC. Translated, it gives CASSRWGGAHYNEQFF.

The chain is built from TRBV29-1 and TRBJ1-5, with 9 bases lining up with TRBD1. After removal of 6 bases from V and 7 bases from J, the junction contained 7 bases not matched to a gene. CDR1 and CDR2 (germline): SQVTM, ANQGSEA. The CDR3 consists of 13 residues. In nucleotides, the CDR3 is TGCAGCGTCCGGACAGGGGTCGGACAGCCCCAGCATTTT. Translated: CSVRTGVGQPQHF.

This clone has a handful of counts. The V and J genes are TRBV21-1 and TRBJ2-5; the D call TRBD2 from the table was never checked on the DNA. TRBV21-1 is assigned pseudogene status. The CDR3 sequence is 11 residues long. CDR3 coding DNA: TGTGCCAGCAGCAAGCGGGAGACCCAGTACTTC. Its translation is CASSKRETQYF.